These 10 T cell receptor beta chains came from one sample sequenced in a study of blood T cell repertoires in COVID-19. Some clones are missing from TCRdb's copy, which holds only in-frame ones; the method was immunoSEQ multiplex PCR. This sample has about 480,000 clones, with 88% found just once. The source material was PBMCs or T cells enriched from blood (not recorded which). These receptors came from a woman aged 40 to 50 who had recovered from COVID-19.

The rearrangement uses TRBV5-4 and TRBJ1-6, with 7 nucleotides matching TRBD1. Looked up from germline, CDR1 is SGHNT and CDR2 is YYREEE (reference sequence). There are 15 residues in the CDR3. The ends lost 4 bases at V and 3 bases at J; junction bases unmatched: 4. The CDR3 loop is CASSLYRGYNSPLHF. The CDR3 DNA is TGTGCCAGCAGCCTGTACAGGGGCTATAATTCACCCCTCCACTTT.

This clone was seen a few times. The V call is TRBV5-5, the J call TRBJ2-5; 7 nucleotides agree with TRBD1. The trim removed 0 bases at V and 2 bases at J, leaving 10 bases unmatched. Germline-derived CDR1 and CDR2 are SGHKS and YYEKEE (reference sequence). The CDR3 is 17 residues long. Here the CDR3 DNA reads TGTGCCAGCAGCTTGGGACCCCCGGGACAGCCGCAAGAGACCCAGTACTTC. Protein: CASSLGPPGQPQETQYF. The full variable domain, with the rest looked up from reference TRBV5-5 and TRBJ2-5, is DAGVTQSPTHLIKTRGQQVTLRCSPISGHKSVSWYQQVLGQGPQFIFQYYEKEERGRGNFPDRFSARQFPNYSSELNVNALLLGDSALYLCASSLGPPGQPQETQYFGPGTRLLVL.

The rearrangement links TRBV2 to TRBJ2-5, with no clear D. The CDR3 extends over 11 amino acids. From germline, CDR1 is SNHLY and CDR2 FYNNEI. Trimming left V 8 bases short and J 5 bases short, with 9 bases between. Here the CDR3 DNA reads TGTGCCAGCGACAAGACGGAGACCCAGTACTTC. Translated, it gives CASDKTETQYF.

This clone was recorded once. The rearrangement uses TRBV6-2 or TRBV6-3 and TRBJ2-7; 8 nucleotides match TRBD2. V shed 0 bases and J 6 bases; nucleotides not matched to a gene: 7. The CDR3 runs to 15 residues. The germline V gene has CDR1 MNHEY and CDR2 SVGEGT. CDR3 DNA sequence: TGTGCCAGCAGTTACTCGATGCGGGAGGCCTCCGAGCAGTACTTC. It encodes CASSYSMREASEQYF.

The chain combines TRBV19 with TRBJ1-2, with D perhaps matching TRBD1 (5 bases). Trimming shortened V by 3 bases and J by 0 bases, and 17 bases separated the two germline ends. The CDR3 extends over 17 amino acids. Looked up from germline, CDR1 is LNHDA and CDR2 is SQIVND (reference sequence). The CDR3 here is CASSIWVGGASNYGYTF. The DNA for the CDR3 is TGTGCCAGTAGTATCTGGGTCGGAGGGGCCTCTAACTATGGCTACACCTTC.

The genes are TRBV24-1 and TRBJ2-1, with a weak D call TRBD1 (6 bases). Germline CDR1 KGHDR, CDR2 SFDVKD. CDR3 length: 16 residues. V lost 5 bases to trimming and J lost 7 bases, with 20 bases between them. This CDR3 is CATSGLGQLTGNEQFF. CDR3 nucleotide sequence: TGTGCCACCAGTGGTCTCGGACAGCTCACGGGGAATGAGCAGTTCTTC.

The chain has TRBV30 and TRBJ1-2, with no clear D. With 3 bases removed from V and 4 bases from J, the gap between germline ends came to 18 bases. The CDR3 is made up of 15 amino acids. The germline V gene has CDR1 GTSNPN and CDR2 SVGIG (reference sequence). This chain's CDR3 is CAWRARGPGGYGYTF. CDR3 DNA: TGTGCCTGGAGGGCCCGAGGCCCCGGCGGCTATGGCTACACCTTC.

The rearrangement joins TRBV18 to TRBJ2-3; tentative D call: TRBD2 (5 bases). Looked up from germline, CDR1 is KGHSH and CDR2 is LQKENI. The CDR3 has 16 amino acids. Trimming removed 6 bases from V and 2 bases from J, with 18 bases in between. CDR3 amino acids: CASSPGRAEFTDTQYF. In DNA form, the CDR3 reads TGTGCCAGCTCCCCTGGTAGAGCGGAGTTCACAGATACGCAGTATTTT.

The chain couples TRBV19 to TRBJ1-3; no definite D call. CDR1 LNHDA and CDR2 SQIVND come from the germline V gene (reference sequence). The CDR3 totals 15 residues. V gave up 1 base and J gave up 0 bases, with 7 bases separating them. This chain's CDR3 is CASSIADTSGNTIYF. As DNA, the CDR3 is TGTGCCAGTAGTATAGCAGATACCTCTGGAAACACCATATATTTT.

This chain links TRBV7-9 with TRBJ2-5; the match to TRBD1 covers 7 bases. Trimming took 1 base from V and 1 from J; bases not matched to a gene: 9. Looked up from germline, CDR1 is SEHNR and CDR2 is FQNEAQ (reference sequence). This CDR3 contains 17 residues. The CDR3 loop reads CASSLGLGQVFQETQYF. The CDR3 region has the DNA TGTGCCAGCAGCTTAGGGCTAGGACAGGTCTTCCAAGAGACCCAGTACTTC.